A single sample is the source of the 16 T cell receptor beta chains below, sequenced in a study of cytomegalovirus exposure and HLA in healthy donors. PCR involved 60 Vbeta and 13 Jbeta primers. Using immunoSEQ multiplex PCR, the repertoire was profiled, and TCRdb retains in-frame clones only, with some absent. This table has 95,000 to 150,000 clones, over 9.5% appearing once. Sequenced sample: PBMCs. The source is a woman aged 18-35 years in good health and CMV-seropositive.

The gene calls are TRBV7-9 and TRBJ1-1, with D possibly TRBD1 on 5 matching bases. Trimming removed 3 bases from V and 3 bases from J, with 14 bases in between. This CDR3 region has 15 residues. Germline V gene sequence: CDR1 SEHNR, CDR2 FQNEAQ (reference sequence). The DNA of the CDR3 is TGTGCCAGCAGCTTCGGGGAGGGAGGGGACACTGAAGCTTTCTTT. The encoded protein is CASSFGEGGDTEAFF.

The gene calls are TRBV7-2 and TRBJ1-5; D gene uncertain. Germline-derived CDR1 and CDR2 are SGHTA and FQGNSA. The CDR3 is 14 residues long. The ends were cut back, 1 base at V and 6 bases at J, with 10 bases in the middle. The CDR3 loop reads CASSLDPGGQPQHF. DNA of the CDR3: TGTGCCAGCAGCTTAGATCCCGGCGGTCAGCCCCAGCATTTT.

This rearrangement joins TRBV9 to TRBJ1-2; 10 nucleotides agree with TRBD1. V gave up 5 bases and J gave up 6 bases; unmatched junction bases: 10. From germline, CDR1 is SGDLS and CDR2 YYNGEE. This CDR3 spans 15 amino acids. Here the CDR3 reads CASSGYRQGADGYTF. The CDR3 coding sequence is TGTGCCAGCAGTGGATACCGACAGGGGGCTGATGGCTACACCTTC.

The V gene is TRBV5-1, the J gene TRBJ2-5; 7 nucleotides match TRBD1. The J call may be in error: the DNA end matches TRBJ2-7 better. Germline V gene lookup returns CDR1 SGHRS and CDR2 YFSETQ. The CDR3 contains 15 residues. The CDR3 sequence is CASSKTDRWKGEQYF. The CDR3 nucleotides read TGCGCCAGCAGCAAAACGGACAGGTGGAAAGGCGAGCAGTACTTC.

The chain has TRBV12-5 and TRBJ2-1, with 7 nucleotides matching TRBD2. The ends lost 7 bases at V and 3 bases at J; junction bases unmatched: 3. Germline lookup yields CDR1 LGHNT and CDR2 FRNRAP. CDR3 length: 13 amino acids. The DNA for the CDR3 is TGTGCTAGTGCCAGGACTAGCTACAATGAGCAGTTCTTC. This sequence encodes CASARTSYNEQFF.

The chain joins TRBV7-2 to TRBJ2-2; 8 bases match TRBD2. Germline CDR1 SGHTA, CDR2 FQGNSA. Unmatched junction bases numbered 15, after V lost 8 bases and J lost 7 bases. This CDR3 has 16 residues. CDR3: CASARGSGGFFGELFF. Here the CDR3 DNA reads TGTGCCAGCGCACGTGGGTCGGGAGGGTTTTTCGGGGAGCTGTTTTTT.

This clone was counted only a few times. The rearrangement links TRBV19 to TRBJ1-1; D call uncertain. Looked up from germline, CDR1 is LNHDA and CDR2 is SQIVND (reference sequence). V was pared by 0 bases and J by 10 bases, with 12 bases between. This CDR3 is built from 13 residues. The CDR3 DNA reads as TGTGCCAGTAGTATAGATCTTTTCCGGAGAGCTTTCTTT. Residues: CASSIDLFRRAFF.

This clone has only a few counts. This rearrangement joins TRBV30 to TRBJ2-7; TRBD1 matches at 8 bases. The CDR3 totals 14 residues. V shed 2 bases and J 5 bases; nucleotides not matched to a gene: 8. Germline V lookup: CDR1 GTSNPN, CDR2 SVGIG (reference sequence). This chain's CDR3 is CAWSPQGASHEQYF. The CDR3 coding sequence is TGTGCCTGGAGTCCGCAGGGGGCATCCCACGAGCAGTACTTC. The full variable domain, with the rest looked up from reference TRBV30 and TRBJ2-7, is SQTIHQWPATLVQPVGSPLSLECTVEGTSNPNLYWYRQAAGRGLQLLFYSVGIGQISSEVPQNLSASRPQDRQFILSSKKLLLSDSGFYLCAWSPQGASHEQYFGPGTRLTVT.

There are a few counts of this clone. The genes are TRBV19 and TRBJ1-1; D unresolved. The V end was cut by 7 bases, the J end by 0 bases, with 15 bases between. The CDR3 has 15 residues. The germline gives CDR1 LNHDA, CDR2 SQIVND (reference sequence). As DNA, the CDR3 is TGTGCCAGTACCCTCCAGGCGGGCCTGAACACTGAAGCTTTCTTT. Translating gives CASTLQAGLNTEAFF.

This clone came up a few times. V usage is TRBV7-2 and J usage is TRBJ1-1, with D unresolved. The CDR3 runs to 15 residues. Germline assignment: CDR1 SGHTA and CDR2 FQGNSA. The V gene lost 3 bases and the J gene lost 4 bases, with 15 bases spanning the gap. CDR3 in amino acids: CASSLVGSLGTEAFF. In nucleotides, the CDR3 is TGTGCCAGCAGCTTGGTGGGGAGTTTGGGCACTGAAGCTTTCTTT.

Here the CDR3 DNA reads TGTGCCAGCAGTACCCGGTCCCCGGGCAATGAGCAGTTCTTC. This translates into CASSTRSPGNEQFF. V usage is TRBV6-1 and J usage is TRBJ2-1; D gene uncertain. Trimming stripped 5 bases from V and 6 bases from J, with 14 bases between. CDR3 length: 14 residues. Germline loops: CDR1 MNHNS, CDR2 SASEGT.

The chain combines TRBV6-5 with TRBJ2-7; the match to TRBD1 covers 9 bases. V lost 7 bases, J lost 5 bases, and 12 bases stayed unmatched. Germline V gives CDR1 MNHEY, CDR2 SVGAGI. This CDR3 has 15 residues. In DNA form, the CDR3 reads TGTGCCAGCAAAAAACCGGGACAGGGTCCCGACGAGCAGTACTTC. This codes for CASKKPGQGPDEQYF.

This clone has more than one count but fewer than ten. The chain combines TRBV27 with TRBJ1-1, with D tentatively TRBD1 (6 bases). V dropped 6 bases and J dropped 3 bases, with 11 bases sitting between them. Germline CDR1 reads MNHEY; CDR2 reads SMNVEV (reference sequence). This CDR3 spans 13 amino acids. This CDR3 is CASRRGSYTEAFF. CDR3 DNA sequence: TGTGCCAGCAGGAGGGGGAGTTACACTGAAGCTTTCTTT.

Written as DNA, the CDR3 is TGTGCCAGCATGCAGGGCGCGGGGGAAAAACTGTTTTTT. Amino acid sequence: CASMQGAGEKLFF. The chain combines TRBV6-6 with TRBJ1-4; tentative D call: TRBD1 (5 bases). From germline, CDR1 is MNHNY and CDR2 SVGAGI (reference sequence). Trimming took 7 bases from V and 8 from J, leaving 14 bases between them. The CDR3 totals 13 residues.

This clone was observed a few times. The chain carries TRBV19 and TRBJ2-7; 9 bases fit TRBD2. Looked up from germline, CDR1 is LNHDA and CDR2 is SQIVND (reference sequence). The CDR3 sequence is 14 residues long. Losses at the gene ends were 6 bases for V and 0 bases for J; bases not matched to a gene: 3. The DNA for the CDR3 is TGTGCCAGTAGCCTAGCGGGGATCTCCTACGAGCAGTACTTC. Amino acids: CASSLAGISYEQYF.

In its sample, this clone was seen a few times. The chain carries TRBV6-1 and TRBJ1-3; D uncertain. The V end was cut by 1 base, the J end by 5 bases, with 6 bases between. Germline CDR1 reads MNHNS; CDR2 reads SASEGT. The CDR3 contains 13 residues. The CDR3 sequence is CASSEGGRNTIYF. CDR3 nucleotides: TGTGCCAGCAGTGAAGGAGGGAGAAACACCATATATTTT.